Sequencing of this T cell receptor beta chain was carried out in a study of blood T cell repertoires in COVID-19 (dated by TCRdb to 2020 to 2022). A note on the overall study: Collaborator samples came from the United States, Italy and Spain and covered acute and convalescent phases of COVID-19. The repertoires were released in a freely available public database meant as a resource for research on the immune response to SARS-CoV-2. Nearly every sample came with metadata listing a de-identified subject ID, COVID-19 status, age in years and sex. Subjects who had been exposed to COVID-19, were actively infected with it, or had recovered from it provided the deeply sampled blood TCRbeta repertoires that made up the dataset. The material from the prospective study consisted of cDNA or gDNA derived from T cells, B-cell-depleted T cells, or PBMCs. Samples came from the ongoing ImmuneRACE study (first 160 participants) plus 1,254 subjects from 6 global collaborators. Where HLA class I and class II types were available, the types were taken from metadata supplied by the sample provider, not from assay-based typing. Broader findings and caveats from the paper: Clinical and demographic metadata were provided uncurated, with the amount varying by source and participant.

The immunoSEQ Assay, a bias-controlled multiplex PCR, was used to amplify TCRbeta CDR3 regions from genomic DNA. The study's own analysis went as follows. Within the assay, amplification of reference gene primers was used to estimate how many nucleated cells each sample contained. To quantify the absolute abundance of each unique TCRbeta CDR3 rearrangement, sequence reads were collapsed and filtered. For each sample, productive Simpson clonality was calculated as the square root of Simpson's diversity index over productive rearrangements. TCRdb holds this immuneACCESS table with in-frame rearrangements only. Some clones are missing; in checked studies, unresolved V genes explain under half, and the rest has no known cause. V, J and clone size reflect that table, while D and trimming were determined from the DNA. For this sample there are a few hundred thousand clones; 82% appear just once. The top ten clonotypes cover less than 6% of the sample.

One collaborating source in Seattle enrolled patients while the patients were actively infected and followed the patients over time throughout the course of disease. The collaborating institutions used their own protocols to collect whole blood in K2EDTA tubes. For TCRbeta analysis, collaborators shipped samples as frozen whole blood, isolated PBMCs, or DNA extracted from either of those sample types. This clone was detected once. No antigen is known for it. Nothing much larger sits one base from this clone, and base qualities are not available. The sequencing sample was made of peripheral blood. The receptor comes from a woman between 65 and 79 years old with COVID-19, enrolled during active disease.

The CDR3 region has the sequence CASASSDGSRVETQYF. The DNA sequence is given as TGCGCCAGCGCCTCTTCGGATGGCTCCAGGGTGGAGACCCAGTACTTC. This sequence uses TRBV5-1 and TRBJ2-5; the D region possibly corresponds to TRBD1 (5 bases align). Trimming costs V 7 bases and J 5 bases, and their ends lie 24 bases apart. Taken from cysteine to phenylalanine, the CDR3 has 16 residues. Just the 48-base CDR3 DNA is kept, in frame starting at base 1. The germline V gene supplies CDR1 SGHRS and CDR2 YFSETQ.